This passage covers 27 T cell receptor beta chains from one sample sequenced in a study of blood T cell repertoires in COVID-19. Measured with immunoSEQ multiplex PCR; TCRdb has only the in-frame clones, and not every one. The repertoire holds approximately 250,000 clones, with about nine tenths as singletons. The source material was PBMCs or T cells enriched from blood (not recorded which). Source of these receptors: a woman in her thirties or forties with acute COVID-19.

The chain combines TRBV2 with TRBJ1-1; 10 positions match TRBD1. Germline-derived CDR1 and CDR2 are SNHLY and FYNNEI. Unmatched junction bases numbered 7, after V lost 3 bases and J lost 0 bases. The CDR3 spans 17 residues. The CDR3 nucleotides are TGTGCCAGCAGTGATGAAGGACAGGGGGACATGAACACTGAAGCTTTCTTT. It translates to CASSDEGQGDMNTEAFF.

This clone was detected only once. This rearrangement joins TRBV5-5 to TRBJ1-2; TRBD1 might be the D (5 bases). Germline V CDR1 and CDR2: SGHKS, YYEKEE (reference sequence). V dropped 4 bases and J dropped 6 bases, with 19 bases sitting between them. There are 15 residues in the CDR3. The CDR3 DNA is TGTGCCAGCAGCGCGAGGCAGGGCCGGGTAGATGGCTACACCTTC. As protein: CASSARQGRVDGYTF.

This chain uses TRBV13 with TRBJ1-5; D remains ambiguous. This CDR3 has 13 residues. Germline CDR1 and CDR2: PRHDT and FYEKMQ (reference sequence). Trimming took 3 bases from V and 5 from J, leaving 8 bases between them. CDR3 protein: CASSLFSDQPQHF. Here the CDR3 DNA reads TGTGCCAGCAGCTTGTTTTCGGATCAGCCCCAGCATTTT.

The chain combines TRBV7-2 with TRBJ1-5; 8 bases map to TRBD1. V dropped 4 bases and J dropped 11; count of bases not matched to a gene: 10. Looked up from germline, CDR1 is SGHTA and CDR2 is FQGNSA. CDR3 length: 14 residues. The CDR3 loop reads CASSYNDRGGSQHF. CDR3 DNA sequence: TGTGCCAGCAGCTACAACGACAGGGGAGGGTCCCAGCATTTT.

The chain employs TRBV5-1 and TRBJ2-1; 10 nucleotides match TRBD2. The ends lost 4 bases at V and 4 bases at J; junction bases unmatched: 8. Germline loops: CDR1 SGHRS, CDR2 YFSETQ. The CDR3 length is 16 residues. DNA of the CDR3: TGCGCCAGCAGCATTCTAGCGGGAGTAGGTTACAATGAGCAGTTCTTC. It translates to CASSILAGVGYNEQFF.

This sequence joins TRBV11-3 and TRBJ2-1, with D maybe TRBD2 (5 bases). CDR3 size: 17 residues. Trimming shortened V by 5 bases and J by 1 base, and 18 bases separated the two germline ends. Germline assignment: CDR1 SGHNT and CDR2 YENEEA. CDR3 loop: CASSLNEGGWSYNEQFF. CDR3 nucleotides: TGTGCCAGCAGCCTGAATGAGGGCGGATGGTCCTACAATGAGCAGTTCTTC. Filled out from reference TRBV11-3 and TRBJ2-1, the complete variable domain reads EAGVVQSPRYKIIEKKQPVAFWCNPISGHNTLYWYLQNLGQGPELLIRYENEEAVDDSQLPKDRFSAERLKGVDSTLKIQPAELGDSAVYLCASSLNEGGWSYNEQFFGPGTRLTVL.

This clone was picked up one time. The chain combines TRBV6-2 or TRBV6-3 with TRBJ2-5; possible D gene TRBD2, 6 bases. Germline CDR1 is MNHEY and CDR2 is SVGEGT. The CDR3 contains 15 residues. V gave up 4 bases and J gave up 6 bases, with 18 bases separating them. The CDR3 spells CASSFDAAGSQTQYF. In DNA, the CDR3 is TGTGCCAGCAGTTTTGATGCGGCGGGATCGCAGACCCAGTACTTC.

The chain combines TRBV19 with TRBJ2-2; 10 bases match TRBD1. The CDR3 is 14 residues long. After removal of 6 bases from V and 6 bases from J, the junction contained 4 bases not matched to a gene. Looked up from germline, CDR1 is LNHDA and CDR2 is SQIVND (reference sequence). CDR3 residues: CASRGTGVAGELFF. DNA of the CDR3: TGTGCCAGTAGGGGGACAGGGGTGGCCGGGGAGCTGTTTTTT.

The genes are TRBV27 and TRBJ2-7, with D uncertain. This CDR3 is built from 14 residues. V dropped 4 bases and J dropped 0 bases, with 10 bases sitting between them. Germline assignment: CDR1 MNHEY and CDR2 SMNVEV (reference sequence). Here the CDR3 DNA reads TGTGCCAGCAGTTGGAGCGCGACCTCCTACGAGCAGTACTTC. This gives the protein CASSWSATSYEQYF.

The chain joins TRBV5-4 to TRBJ2-7, with TRBD2 identical over 10 bases. The CDR3 is 16 amino acids. V was pared by 4 bases and J by 3 bases, with 10 bases of the junction left unmatched. Germline V gene lookup returns CDR1 SGHNT and CDR2 YYREEE (reference sequence). In DNA form, the CDR3 reads TGTGCCAGCAGCCCGGAGGTGGGGACTAGCGTCTACGAGCAGTACTTC. Protein sequence: CASSPEVGTSVYEQYF.

The chain couples TRBV19 to TRBJ2-5, with D possibly matching TRBD1 (6 bases). CDR1 is LNHDA and CDR2 is SQIVND in the germline V gene (reference sequence). The CDR3 sequence is 13 residues long. V was cut by 5 bases and J by 3 bases, with 10 bases left in between. The CDR3 DNA is TGTGCCAGTAGTGTCGGACAGAAAGAGACCCAGTACTTC. Translation gives CASSVGQKETQYF.

The chain uses TRBV10-3 and TRBJ2-3; TRBD1 aligns across 9 bases. The CDR3 covers 14 residues. With 7 bases clipped from V and 5 bases from J, the junction kept 7 bases outside the gene matches. CDR1 is ENHRY and CDR2 is SYGVKD in the germline V gene. Written as DNA, the CDR3 is TGTGCCATCACCACGGGACAGGGTATAGATACGCAGTATTTT. Amino acid sequence: CAITTGQGIDTQYF.

This clone came up once. V is TRBV4-2 and J is TRBJ2-1; 7 positions match TRBD1. CDR3 length: 18 amino acids. The V segment lost 0 bases and the J segment 1 base; nucleotides outside the gene matches: 9. Germline CDR1 LGHNA, CDR2 YNFKEQ. As DNA, the CDR3 is TGTGCCAGCAGCCAAGATCCACTGACAGGGTTGTCCTACAATGAGCAGTTCTTC. It encodes CASSQDPLTGLSYNEQFF.

CDR3 residues: CAWGEETQYF. In nucleotides, the CDR3 is TGTGCCTGGGGGGAGGAGACCCAGTACTTC. The chain couples TRBV30 to TRBJ2-5, with D maybe TRBD2 (5 bases). CDR3 length: 10 amino acids. The ends were cut back, 5 bases at V and 5 bases at J, with 6 bases in the middle. Germline V CDR1 and CDR2: GTSNPN, SVGIG (reference sequence).

The rearrangement uses TRBV2 and TRBJ1-2, with 7 bases fitting TRBD1. The CDR3 is 13 residues long. Germline trimming cut 8 bases from V and 6 bases from J; bases unmatched to any gene: 9. The germline V gene has CDR1 SNHLY and CDR2 FYNNEI. CDR3 residues: CASDREIFDGYTF. The CDR3 bases are TGTGCCAGCGACAGGGAAATTTTCGATGGCTACACCTTC.

The chain has TRBV6-4 and TRBJ1-1; D gene uncertain. This CDR3 is 13 amino acids long. V was cut by 2 bases and J by 1 base, with 5 bases left in between. Germline lookup yields CDR1 MRHNA and CDR2 SNTAGT. The chain's CDR3 is CASSDGWNTEAFF. The CDR3 region has the DNA TGTGCCAGCAGTGACGGCTGGAACACTGAAGCTTTCTTT.

The rearrangement uses TRBV19 and TRBJ2-7; TRBD2 is a possible D gene (6 bases). The germline V gene has CDR1 LNHDA and CDR2 SQIVND (reference sequence). This CDR3 comprises 13 residues. V lost 6 bases and J lost 0, with 9 bases in between. The CDR3: CASSAGSSYEQYF. As DNA, the CDR3 is TGTGCCAGTAGCGCGGGGAGCTCCTACGAGCAGTACTTC.

The chain uses TRBV6-1 and TRBJ1-5, with TRBD1 as a possible D gene (5 bases). CDR1 is MNHNS, CDR2 SASEGT, per germline. The CDR3 covers 17 residues. Trimming took 0 bases from V and 3 from J, leaving 15 bases between them. CDR3 DNA sequence: TGTGCCAGCAGTGAAGCGCTTCAGGGCGGTCCCAATCAGCCCCAGCATTTT. Translating gives CASSEALQGGPNQPQHF.

V usage is TRBV9 and J usage is TRBJ2-7, with D perhaps matching TRBD2 (5 bases). V was shortened by 7 bases and J by 5 bases, with 16 bases between the two germline ends. Germline CDR1 reads SGDLS; CDR2 reads YYNGEE. The CDR3 consists of 13 residues. The CDR3 spells CASPLVPYHEQYF. Written as DNA, the CDR3 is TGTGCCAGCCCACTAGTCCCGTATCACGAGCAGTACTTC.

This clone showed up just a few times. This chain joins TRBV7-9 and TRBJ2-2; D unclear. V lost 7 bases and J 3 bases, leaving 6 bases between the germline ends. The CDR3 has 12 amino acids. Germline lookup yields CDR1 SEHNR and CDR2 FQNEAQ (reference sequence). CDR3 in DNA: TGTGCCAGCACCCCGGACACCGGGGAGCTGTTTTTT. Protein product: CASTPDTGELFF.

This chain links TRBV5-6 with TRBJ1-1, with D possibly being TRBD1 (6 bases). The CDR3 has 15 residues. CDR1 and CDR2 (germline): SGHDT, YYEEEE. Trimming removed 0 bases at V and 1 base at J, with 10 bases between. Here the CDR3 reads CASSLAGGPNTEAFF. For the CDR3, the DNA is TGTGCCAGCAGCTTGGCTGGGGGCCCGAACACTGAAGCTTTCTTT.

The rearrangement uses TRBV6-1 and TRBJ1-1; D unresolved. V was cut by 2 bases and J by 1 base, with 14 bases left in between. This CDR3 contains 16 residues. Germline V gene data show CDR1 as MNHNS and CDR2 as SASEGT. CDR3 in DNA: TGTGCCAGCAGTGAAACAAGTGGACGGGGGAACACTGAAGCTTTCTTT. It specifies CASSETSGRGNTEAFF.

The chain uses TRBV30 and TRBJ2-7; D is uncertain. Per the germline V gene, CDR1 is GTSNPN and CDR2 is SVGIG (reference sequence). The CDR3 loop spans 12 amino acids. Deletions cut 0 bases from V and 7 bases from J, with 10 bases between. The CDR3 region is CAWSVVAGEQYF. In nucleotides, the CDR3 is TGTGCCTGGAGTGTAGTGGCCGGGGAGCAGTACTTC.

The count of this clone is one. The chain recombines TRBV7-9 with TRBJ2-3, with a possible D match to TRBD2 (5 bases). The V and J ends lost 5 bases and 2 bases respectively, with 14 bases between them. CDR1 and CDR2 (germline): SEHNR, FQNEAQ (reference sequence). The CDR3 runs 15 residues. The CDR3 sequence: CASSGVGGPTDTQYF. The DNA of the CDR3 is TGTGCCAGCAGCGGCGTCGGAGGCCCCACAGATACGCAGTATTTT. The complete variable domain, with remaining parts taken from reference TRBV7-9 and TRBJ2-3, reads DTGVSQNPRHKITKRGQNVTFRCDPISEHNRLYWYRQTLGQGPEFLTYFQNEAQLEKSRLLSDRFSAERPKGSFSTLEIQRTEQGDSAMYLCASSGVGGPTDTQYFGPGTRLTVL.

The genes are TRBV5-1 and TRBJ1-2; D perhaps matches TRBD1 (6 bases). Germline loops: CDR1 SGHRS, CDR2 YFSETQ. There are 14 residues in the CDR3. Trimming stripped 0 bases from V and 6 bases from J, with 12 bases between. In DNA form, the CDR3 reads TGCGCCAGCAGCTTGGCGGAAGGGGGGGATGGCTACACCTTC. Amino acids: CASSLAEGGDGYTF. The full variable domain, its missing parts supplied by reference TRBV5-1 and TRBJ1-2, is KAGVTQTPRYLIKTRGQQVTLSCSPISGHRSVSWYQQTPGQGLQFLFEYFSETQRNKGNFPGRFSGRQFSNSRSEMNVSTLELGDSALYLCASSLAEGGDGYTFGSGTRLTVV.

The chain recombines TRBV18 with TRBJ2-1; 14 positions match TRBD2. The CDR3 is 18 residues long. Germline-derived CDR1 and CDR2 are KGHSH and LQKENI. V dropped 5 bases and J dropped 6; count of bases not matched to a gene: 12. CDR3 sequence reads: CASSVYSGTSGSSNEQFF. The DNA for the CDR3 is TGTGCCAGCTCAGTCTATTCCGGGACTAGCGGGAGTTCCAATGAGCAGTTCTTC.

The chain has TRBV2 and TRBJ1-5; 9 positions agree with TRBD1. The CDR3 spans 19 residues. Losses at the gene ends were 7 bases for V and 5 bases for J; bases not matched to a gene: 21. CDR1 SNHLY and CDR2 FYNNEI come from the germline V gene. This CDR3 is CASNEGRGQGENNYQPQHF. The CDR3 DNA sequence: TGTGCCAGCAATGAGGGGAGGGGACAGGGAGAGAACAATTATCAGCCCCAGCATTTT. Variable domain in full (rest from reference TRBV2 and TRBJ1-5): EPEVTQTPSHQVTQMGQEVILRCVPISNHLYFYWYRQILGQKVEFLVSFYNNEISEKSEIFDDQFSVERPDGSNFTLKIRSTKLEDSAMYFCASNEGRGQGENNYQPQHFGDGTRLSIL.